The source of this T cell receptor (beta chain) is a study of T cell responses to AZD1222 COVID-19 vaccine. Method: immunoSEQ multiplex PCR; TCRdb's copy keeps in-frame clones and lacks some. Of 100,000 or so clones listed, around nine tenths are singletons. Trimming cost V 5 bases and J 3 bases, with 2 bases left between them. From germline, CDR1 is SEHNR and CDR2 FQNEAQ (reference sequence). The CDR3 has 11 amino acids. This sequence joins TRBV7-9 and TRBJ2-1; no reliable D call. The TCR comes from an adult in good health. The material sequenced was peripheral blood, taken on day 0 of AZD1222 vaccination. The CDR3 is CASSIYNEQFF. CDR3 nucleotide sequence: TGTGCCAGCAGCATCTACAATGAGCAGTTCTTC.